This T cell receptor (beta chain) was sequenced for a study of T-cell reconstitution after alpha-beta-depleted transplantation in children. Study conclusions and caveats: Surviving recipient T cells and intrathymic progenitors accounted for some patients' high TCRbeta diversity at day 60. Hyperexpanded clones declined; after one year, newly produced T cells mostly supplied diversity. The origin of alpha-beta T cells about two months after transplant was reportedly several hundred expanded graft clones.

Details on this clonotype: Its antigen remains unidentified.

Molecular barcoding with unique molecular identifiers was used for the TCRbeta library. TCRdb recomputed calls from the PCR reads with MiXCR, one row per CDR3 protein. This sample has 200,000 to 250,000 distinct CDR3 sequences, with about 23% found just once. This CDR3 has 13 residues. The germline V gene encodes CDR1 DFQATT and CDR2 SNEGSKA (reference sequence). With 6 bases clipped from V and 5 bases from J, the junction kept 8 bases outside the gene matches. The V call is TRBV20-1, the J call TRBJ1-2; 8 nucleotides agree with TRBD1. This receptor was obtained from a girl aged 2-10 years with Fanconi anemia, due to receive a stem cell transplant. The material was PBMCs, obtained before TCRalphabeta/CD19-depleted stem cell transplant. DNA of the CDR3: TGCAGTGCCCCACCCGGACAGGGTTATGGCTACACCTTC. Translated: CSAPPGQGYGYTF.